The clone carrying this TCR beta chain was found a few times. The target antigen is unknown. All the people who gave samples were healthy bone marrow donors. 60 Vbeta and 13 Jbeta primers were used in PCR. Sequencing was performed with immunoSEQ multiplex PCR; in TCRdb, only in-frame clones are kept and a portion is missing. The sample shows about 100,000 clones, roughly 78% of them seen only once. The sample is drawn from a study of cytomegalovirus exposure and HLA in healthy donors. Germline assignment: CDR1 MNHNY and CDR2 SVGAGI (reference sequence). The CDR3 loop spans 15 amino acids. V was pared by 0 bases and J by 6 bases, with 12 bases between. Findings and limits, study-wide: In a later analysis, TCR association rates varied by HLA locus: DRB1 most, HLA-C fewest.

This clonotype was obtained from a woman in her sixties or seventies in good health and CMV-seronegative. The sample comprised PBMCs. The chain carries TRBV6-6 and TRBJ1-5; D call uncertain. In DNA, the CDR3 is TGTGCCAGCAGTTACTCCGATCCCAAGAGTCAGCCCCAGCATTTT. As protein: CASSYSDPKSQPQHF.